Following are 29 T cell receptor beta chains from one sample sequenced in a study of blood T cell repertoires in COVID-19. Repertoires were generated with immunoSEQ multiplex PCR, while TCRdb's copy carries only in-frame clones and drops some. This sample has hundreds of thousands of clones; roughly 89% occur once, and the top ten carry over 1.3%. Sequences were obtained from peripheral blood. These receptors all stem from a woman under 40 with active or convalescent COVID-19.

The genes are TRBV6-5 and TRBJ1-1; D remains ambiguous. The V end was cut by 6 bases, the J end by 2 bases, with 16 bases between. In germline, CDR1 is MNHEY, CDR2 SVGAGI. This CDR3 comprises 15 residues. In DNA, the CDR3 is TGTGCCAGCAGCTTAATCCCGACGGGAAACACTGAAGCTTTCTTT. Translated: CASSLIPTGNTEAFF.

The chain carries TRBV6-5 and TRBJ2-1; D may be TRBD1 (6 bases). Trimming stripped 6 bases from V and 8 bases from J, with 14 bases between. This CDR3 region has 13 residues. Germline-derived CDR1 and CDR2 are MNHEY and SVGAGI. The CDR3 is CASRLYRAYEQFF. The CDR3 region has the DNA TGTGCCAGCAGACTCTACAGGGCTTATGAGCAGTTCTTC.

This clone was recorded once. The chain recombines TRBV15 with TRBJ1-5; D not resolved. CDR1 is LNHNV and CDR2 is YYDKDF in the germline V gene (reference sequence). The ends were cut back, 2 bases at V and 0 bases at J, with 5 bases in the middle. The CDR3 covers 14 residues. CDR3 coding DNA: TGTGCCACCAGCAGATCTAATAGCAATCAGCCCCAGCATTTT. Translation gives CATSRSNSNQPQHF.

The chain carries TRBV6-5 and TRBJ2-7; 12 bases match TRBD2. The CDR3 extends over 14 amino acids. Losses at the gene ends were 6 bases for V and 6 bases for J; bases not matched to a gene: 6. Germline values: CDR1 MNHEY, CDR2 SVGAGI. This CDR3 is CASRGTLAGGEQYF. The CDR3 DNA reads TGTGCCAGCAGGGGTACACTAGCGGGAGGCGAGCAGTACTTC.

This clone showed up just once. DNA of the CDR3: TGTGCCAGCAGTCTAGACAGGGGGCCGGGAGAAGCTTTCTTT. It specifies CASSLDRGPGEAFF. The chain is built from TRBV28 and TRBJ1-1, with 10 bases that match TRBD1. This CDR3 is 14 amino acids long. Trimming at V came to 5 bases and at J to 8 bases, leaving 8 bases not matched to a gene. Germline CDR1 is MDHEN and CDR2 is SYDVKM.

The rearrangement joins TRBV19 to TRBJ1-1; D remains ambiguous. The length of the CDR3 is 13 residues. Germline CDR1 LNHDA, CDR2 SQIVND (reference sequence). Trimming stripped 4 bases from V and 1 base from J, with 7 bases between. In DNA, the CDR3 is TGTGCCAGTAGTACCCGACAGAACACTGAAGCTTTCTTT. Translation gives CASSTRQNTEAFF.

CDR3 sequence reads: CASSTGVATGSSGANVLTF. As DNA, the CDR3 is TGTGCCAGCAGTACAGGAGTAGCGACAGGCAGCTCTGGGGCCAACGTCCTGACTTTC. This chain connects TRBV7-9 to TRBJ2-6; possible D gene TRBD1, 6 bases. Germline loops: CDR1 SEHNR, CDR2 FQNEAQ (reference sequence). Trimming shortened V by 6 bases and J by 0 bases, and 21 bases separated the two germline ends. This CDR3 has 19 residues.

The rearrangement uses TRBV5-6 and TRBJ1-2; D not resolved. V lost 2 bases and J 2 bases, leaving 13 bases between the germline ends. The V gene's germline CDR1 is SGHDT and CDR2 YYEEEE. CDR3 length equals 15 residues. The CDR3 is CASSFSGDLNYGYTF. The CDR3 DNA is TGTGCCAGCAGCTTCTCTGGAGATCTAAACTATGGCTACACCTTC.

The CDR3 bases are TGCGCCAGCAGCCAAGACCCCATCCCAGCGGGCGAGCCCTACAATGAGCAGTTCTTC. Its translation is CASSQDPIPAGEPYNEQFF. V and J are TRBV4-1 and TRBJ2-1, with D possibly being TRBD2 (6 bases). The V gene's germline CDR1 is MGHRA and CDR2 YSYEKL. The V gene lost 0 bases and the J gene lost 2 bases, with 20 bases spanning the gap. The CDR3 is 19 residues long.

This chain uses TRBV11-2 with TRBJ2-4; TRBD2 agrees at 15 bases. Per germline, CDR1 SGHAT and CDR2 FQNNGV. CDR3 size: 16 residues. J gave up 6 bases and V 5 bases, and 5 bases lay outside the gene matches. The CDR3 reads CASSPPGLAGGNIQYF. Written as DNA, the CDR3 is TGTGCCAGCAGCCCGCCGGGACTAGCGGGGGGAAACATTCAGTACTTC. Using reference TRBV11-2 and TRBJ2-4 for the parts outside the CDR3, the full variable domain is EAGVAQSPRYKIIEKRQSVAFWCNPISGHATLYWYQQILGQGPKLLIQFQNNGVVDDSQLPKDRFSAERLKGVDSTLKIQPAKLEDSAVYLCASSPPGLAGGNIQYFGAGTRLSVL.

The chain links TRBV2 to TRBJ2-7, with TRBD1 as a possible D gene (5 bases). The CDR3 has 13 amino acids. The V gene's germline CDR1 is SNHLY and CDR2 FYNNEI. Deletions cut 5 bases from V and 0 bases from J, with 8 bases between. CDR3 region: CASSPTDSYEQYF. CDR3 nucleotides: TGTGCCAGCAGTCCGACAGACTCCTACGAGCAGTACTTC.

The V call is TRBV27, the J call TRBJ1-1; a weak D match, TRBD1 (6 bases). Trimming shortened V by 6 bases and J by 0 bases, and 11 bases separated the two germline ends. Germline lookup yields CDR1 MNHEY and CDR2 SMNVEV (reference sequence). The CDR3 extends over 14 amino acids. The CDR3 DNA sequence: TGTGCCAGCAGGGTACAGGGAATGAACACTGAAGCTTTCTTT. This encodes CASRVQGMNTEAFF.

The V gene is TRBV18, the J gene TRBJ1-1, with D perhaps TRBD1 (6 bases). Germline loops: CDR1 KGHSH, CDR2 LQKENI. V lost 4 bases, J lost 4 bases, and 19 bases lay in between. This CDR3 has 16 amino acids. CDR3 sequence reads: CASSLSQGPSGTEAFF. The CDR3 coding sequence is TGTGCCAGCTCACTGAGCCAGGGGCCCTCGGGCACTGAAGCTTTCTTT. Complete variable domain (other parts from reference TRBV18 and TRBJ1-1): NAGVMQNPRHLVRRRGQEARLRCSPMKGHSHVYWYRQLPEEGLKFMVYLQKENIIDESGMPKERFSAEFPKEGPSILRIQQVVRGDSAAYFCASSLSQGPSGTEAFFGQGTRLTVV.

The rearrangement links TRBV4-1 to TRBJ2-7, with TRBD2 matching 7 bases. V shed 1 base and J 1 base; nucleotides not matched to a gene: 4. This CDR3 region has 15 residues. CDR1 and CDR2 from the germline V gene are MGHRA and YSYEKL. The CDR3 DNA reads as TGCGCCAGCAGCCAAGTGCAGGGAGGGTCCTACGAGCAGTACTTC. It translates to CASSQVQGGSYEQYF.

This chain connects TRBV7-2 to TRBJ2-1; 9 nucleotides line up with TRBD1. Looked up from germline, CDR1 is SGHTA and CDR2 is FQGNSA. J gave up 12 bases and V 5 bases, and 14 bases lay outside the gene matches. The CDR3 sequence is 15 residues long. The chain's CDR3 is CASSHYRTGDFGQFF. DNA of the CDR3: TGTGCCAGCAGCCACTATAGGACAGGGGATTTTGGGCAGTTCTTC.

This clone was observed a handful of times. J is TRBJ1-1 and V is TRBV5-4; 10 bases fit TRBD1. CDR3 length equals 17 residues. The germline V gene has CDR1 SGHNT and CDR2 YYREEE (reference sequence). With 0 bases clipped from V and 0 bases from J, the junction kept 5 bases outside the gene matches. The DNA for the CDR3 is TGTGCCAGCAGCTTGGAGACAGGGGGCAGATTGAACACTGAAGCTTTCTTT. This gives the protein CASSLETGGRLNTEAFF.

This sequence joins TRBV6-1 and TRBJ1-5; 9 bases line up with TRBD1. CDR3 length: 16 amino acids. V shed 2 bases and J 4 bases; nucleotides not matched to a gene: 6. CDR1 is MNHNS, CDR2 SASEGT, per germline. Here the CDR3 DNA reads TGTGCCAGCAGTGAAATGACAGGGGGGTGGAATCAGCCCCAGCATTTT. It yields the protein CASSEMTGGWNQPQHF.

The rearrangement joins TRBV10-3 to TRBJ2-7, with 9 bases aligning to TRBD1. Germline loops: CDR1 ENHRY, CDR2 SYGVKD. After removal of 11 bases from V and 5 bases from J, the junction contained 7 bases not matched to a gene. The CDR3 consists of 12 residues. CDR3: CASRTGENEQYF. CDR3 bases: TGTGCCTCGCGGACAGGGGAGAACGAGCAGTACTTC.

This clone was counted a few times. The chain combines TRBV27 with TRBJ2-7; 10 nucleotides agree with TRBD1. This CDR3 is built from 15 residues. CDR1 is MNHEY and CDR2 is SMNVEV in the germline V gene (reference sequence). Germline trimming cut 6 bases from V and 6 bases from J; bases unmatched to any gene: 11. The chain's CDR3 is CASSNPGQGGVEQYF. The CDR3 nucleotides are TGTGCCAGCAGCAACCCCGGACAGGGGGGTGTCGAGCAGTACTTC.

The rearrangement uses TRBV30 and TRBJ2-7; 11 bases map to TRBD1. Per the germline V gene, CDR1 is GTSNPN and CDR2 is SVGIG (reference sequence). The junction had 9 bases not matched to a gene; V was cut back by 6 bases and J by 2 bases. The CDR3 is made up of 15 amino acids. The CDR3 bases are TGTGCCTGTTCCGCCGGGACAGGGGGACCCTACGAGCAGTACTTC. This encodes CACSAGTGGPYEQYF.

The CDR3 bases are TGTGCCAGCTCCAATCGGGTGGTGGCCAAAAACATTCAGTACTTC. As protein: CASSNRVVAKNIQYF. J is TRBJ2-4 and V is TRBV7-9; D is uncertain. From germline, CDR1 is SEHNR and CDR2 FQNEAQ (reference sequence). Trimming shortened V by 8 bases and J by 1 base, and 15 bases separated the two germline ends. CDR3 length equals 15 residues.

V and J are TRBV19 and TRBJ1-5; tentatively, D is TRBD1 (5 bases). The germline V gene has CDR1 LNHDA and CDR2 SQIVND (reference sequence). Trimming cost V 3 bases and J 4 bases, with 13 bases left between them. The CDR3 runs to 15 residues. The CDR3 DNA reads as TGTGCCAGTAGTATTGAGACAGCCCTGAATCAGCCCCAGCATTTT. Amino acid sequence: CASSIETALNQPQHF.

The chain uses TRBV15 and TRBJ1-3; perhaps TRBD1 as D (5 bases). The CDR3 sequence is 13 residues long. V lost 3 bases to trimming and J lost 4 bases, with 7 bases between them. Germline V gene lookup returns CDR1 LNHNV and CDR2 YYDKDF (reference sequence). CDR3: CATSRTAGNTIYF. The CDR3 region has the DNA TGTGCCACCAGCAGGACAGCAGGAAACACCATATATTTT.

This clone appeared a single time. The CDR3 DNA is TGTGCCACCGCGGGGGGGGACAGAGCCTACGAGCAGTACTTC. It encodes CATAGGDRAYEQYF. J is TRBJ2-7 and V is TRBV6-5; 9 bases map to TRBD2. V gave up 10 bases and J gave up 2 bases; unmatched junction bases: 9. This CDR3 is built from 14 residues. Germline values: CDR1 MNHEY, CDR2 SVGAGI.

This chain uses TRBV18 with TRBJ1-1, with TRBD1 identical over 10 bases. V shed 2 bases, J shed 8 bases, and the junction held 5 bases outside the gene matches. CDR1 and CDR2 from the germline V gene are KGHSH and LQKENI. The CDR3 is made up of 14 amino acids. The CDR3 reads CASSPAGQGLEAFF. The CDR3 region has the DNA TGTGCCAGCTCACCAGCGGGACAGGGGTTGGAAGCTTTCTTT.

The chain joins TRBV5-6 to TRBJ2-7, with D tentatively TRBD2 (11 bases). The CDR3 spans 18 residues. Germline loops: CDR1 SGHDT, CDR2 YYEEEE. The V end lost 4 bases, the J end lost 6 bases, and 29 bases lay between the germline ends. This CDR3 is CASSLGVAGGTGVSEQYF. CDR3 bases: TGTGCCAGCAGCCTCGGGGTAGCGGGGGGGACAGGGGTCAGCGAGCAGTACTTC.

In its sample, this clone was seen a few times. The gene calls are TRBV7-9 and TRBJ1-2, with D hard to call. V was trimmed by 6 bases and J by 1 base, leaving 21 bases between them. The CDR3 spans 17 residues. Germline loops: CDR1 SEHNR, CDR2 FQNEAQ (reference sequence). The CDR3 DNA reads as TGTGCCAGCAGACAAACCGCGGCGGTGGACTTTAACTATGGCTACACCTTC. Encoded protein: CASRQTAAVDFNYGYTF.

The chain couples TRBV7-9 to TRBJ1-5, with D unclear. Trimming took 5 bases from V and 4 from J, leaving 9 bases between them. Germline V CDR1 and CDR2: SEHNR, FQNEAQ (reference sequence). CDR3 size: 13 residues. CDR3 in amino acids: CASSPKQNQPQHF. The CDR3 region has the DNA TGTGCCAGCAGCCCAAAACAGAATCAGCCCCAGCATTTT. The full variable domain, its missing parts supplied by reference TRBV7-9 and TRBJ1-5, is DTGVSQNPRHKITKRGQNVTFRCDPISEHNRLYWYRQTLGQGPEFLTYFQNEAQLEKSRLLSDRFSAERPKGSFSTLEIQRTEQGDSAMYLCASSPKQNQPQHFGDGTRLSIL.

The rearrangement uses TRBV27 and TRBJ2-1; 11 nucleotides align to TRBD2. Trimming at V came to 0 bases and at J to 1 base, leaving 2 bases not matched to a gene. The CDR3 consists of 17 residues. Per germline, CDR1 MNHEY and CDR2 SMNVEV (reference sequence). The CDR3 protein is CASSLSSGRGSYNEQFF. CDR3 bases: TGTGCCAGCAGTTTATCTAGCGGGAGGGGTTCCTACAATGAGCAGTTCTTC.